These 21 T cell receptor beta chains were all obtained from the same sample, sequenced in a study of OX40 agonist ivuxolimab in advanced cancers. This table comes from immunoSEQ multiplex PCR, and its TCRdb copy is limited to in-frame clones, with some not included. The sample has over 45,000 clones; approximately 80% are singletons. The sample in question was CD4+ or CD8+ T cells sorted from blood, obtained in a trial of the OX40 agonist ivuxolimab. The receptor source for this set is an adult with an advanced solid tumor such as melanoma, head and neck, liver or kidney cancer.

This sequence joins TRBV2 and TRBJ2-3; 10 bases agree with TRBD1. Germline values: CDR1 SNHLY, CDR2 FYNNEI. The trim removed 7 bases at V and 3 bases at J, leaving 7 bases unmatched. The CDR3 loop spans 15 amino acids. The DNA for the CDR3 is TGTGCCAGCACCCGGACAGGGGGTAGGACAGATACGCAGTATTTT. As protein: CASTRTGGRTDTQYF.

The V gene is TRBV27, the J gene TRBJ1-1; D remains ambiguous. The V end was cut by 8 bases, the J end by 4 bases, with 17 bases between. Per the germline V gene, CDR1 is MNHEY and CDR2 is SMNVEV (reference sequence). The CDR3 consists of 14 residues. CDR3 region: CASFRDRYVTEAFF. Here the CDR3 DNA reads TGTGCCAGCTTTCGGGATCGCTATGTCACTGAAGCTTTCTTT.

This clone came up once. CDR3 loop: CASSGPTGARSMNTEAFF. CDR3 nucleotide sequence: TGTGCCAGCAGTGGCCCCACGGGGGCCCGTTCTATGAACACTGAAGCTTTCTTT. The chain combines TRBV2 with TRBJ1-1, with D perhaps matching TRBD1 (6 bases). The CDR3 extends over 18 amino acids. V was pared by 4 bases and J by 0 bases, with 21 bases between. Germline V gene lookup returns CDR1 SNHLY and CDR2 FYNNEI. Using reference TRBV2 and TRBJ1-1 for the parts outside the CDR3, the full variable domain is EPEVTQTPSHQVTQMGQEVILRCVPISNHLYFYWYRQILGQKVEFLVSFYNNEISEKSEIFDDQFSVERPDGSNFTLKIRSTKLEDSAMYFCASSGPTGARSMNTEAFFGQGTRLTVV.

The chain recombines TRBV9 with TRBJ1-4; TRBD1 might be the D (5 bases). Germline values: CDR1 SGDLS, CDR2 YYNGEE. Deletions cut 0 bases from V and 6 bases from J, with 9 bases between. This CDR3 comprises 14 residues. The CDR3 loop reads CASSVGQGYEKLFF. The CDR3 nucleotides are TGTGCCAGCAGCGTAGGTCAGGGTTATGAAAAACTGTTTTTT.

This clone has just one count. This sequence joins TRBV7-9 and TRBJ2-1; maybe TRBD1 (6 bases). Germline assignment: CDR1 SEHNR and CDR2 FQNEAQ (reference sequence). V was trimmed by 5 bases and J by 4 bases, leaving 9 bases between them. The CDR3 length is 13 residues. The CDR3 loop reads CASSRGQYNEQFF. CDR3 DNA sequence: TGTGCCAGCAGCAGAGGACAGTACAATGAGCAGTTCTTC.

The chain joins TRBV9 to TRBJ2-7, with 11 bases identical to TRBD2. J lost 6 bases, V lost 0 bases, and 2 bases had no gene match. Germline V gene data show CDR1 as SGDLS and CDR2 as YYNGEE. The CDR3 sequence is 14 residues long. The CDR3: CASSVGSGGAEQYF. The CDR3 nucleotides are TGTGCCAGCAGCGTAGGTAGCGGGGGGGCCGAGCAGTACTTC.

V is TRBV28 and J is TRBJ2-7, with 8 nucleotides matching TRBD1. Germline V gene sequence: CDR1 MDHEN, CDR2 SYDVKM. V dropped 3 bases and J dropped 0; count of bases not matched to a gene: 7. The CDR3 consists of 16 residues. The CDR3 sequence: CASSFVSGQGSYEQYF. The CDR3 bases are TGTGCCAGCAGTTTCGTCTCCGGACAGGGCTCCTACGAGCAGTACTTC.

The V and J genes are TRBV19 and TRBJ1-2; 10 positions agree with TRBD1. The CDR3 consists of 15 residues. Trimming removed 1 base from V and 5 bases from J; junction bases left unmatched: 4. The germline V gene encodes CDR1 LNHDA and CDR2 SQIVND (reference sequence). The CDR3 DNA is TGTGCCAGTAGTATAGGGGGACAGGGGAGATATGGCTACACCTTC. Residues: CASSIGGQGRYGYTF.

The chain links TRBV29-1 to TRBJ1-2; no reliable D call. This CDR3 has 11 residues. Germline loops: CDR1 SQVTM, CDR2 ANQGSEA. Trimming removed 6 bases from V and 0 bases from J, with 5 bases in between. CDR3 sequence reads: CSVGPNYGYTF. In nucleotides, the CDR3 is TGCAGCGTCGGGCCTAACTATGGCTACACCTTC.

The chain couples TRBV28 to TRBJ1-1; D is undetermined. Looked up from germline, CDR1 is MDHEN and CDR2 is SYDVKM. There are 11 residues in the CDR3. The CDR3 loop reads CVTREDTEAFF. Written as DNA, the CDR3 is TGTGTAACGCGTGAGGACACTGAAGCTTTCTTT.

This sequence joins TRBV6-5 and TRBJ2-7; a weak D match, TRBD2 (6 bases). The CDR3 totals 14 residues. Trimming took off 2 bases at V and 3 bases at J, with 11 bases between the two ends. From germline, CDR1 is MNHEY and CDR2 SVGAGI. CDR3 residues: CASSYPSGLYEQYF. CDR3 DNA sequence: TGTGCCAGCAGTTACCCTTCGGGACTCTACGAGCAGTACTTC.

The chain links TRBV25-1 to TRBJ1-1; a weak D match, TRBD1 (5 bases). CDR1 and CDR2 from the germline V gene are MGHDK and SYGVNS. The CDR3 has 12 amino acids. V lost 3 bases to trimming and J lost 10 bases, with 12 bases between them. The CDR3 bases are TGTGCCAGCAGTGACGGGACGCGGCGAGCTTTCTTT. It encodes CASSDGTRRAFF.

J is TRBJ2-2 and V is TRBV29-1; D unclear. This CDR3 comprises 11 residues. V was pared by 4 bases and J by 8 bases, with 8 bases between. Germline V CDR1 and CDR2: SQVTM, ANQGSEA. The CDR3 protein is CSVAGPGELFF. In DNA, the CDR3 is TGCAGCGTTGCGGGTCCAGGGGAGCTGTTTTTT.

DNA for the CDR3: TGTGCCAGCAGTCCTCGAGGGGCCCCCGGGGAGCTGTTTTTT. As protein: CASSPRGAPGELFF. The chain uses TRBV2 and TRBJ2-2; either TRBD1 or TRBD2 may fit D (5 bases each). V lost 5 bases and J 6 bases, leaving 13 bases between the germline ends. Per the germline V gene, CDR1 is SNHLY and CDR2 is FYNNEI. There are 14 residues in the CDR3.

The chain recombines TRBV6-5 with TRBJ1-1; tentatively, D is TRBD1 (5 bases). This CDR3 spans 15 amino acids. V gave up 6 bases and J gave up 4 bases, with 18 bases separating them. Germline V CDR1 and CDR2: MNHEY, SVGAGI. The DNA for the CDR3 is TGTGCCAGCAGCCGGGGACGGGGGATGGGCACTGAAGCTTTCTTT. It specifies CASSRGRGMGTEAFF.

This chain connects TRBV4-1 to TRBJ2-3, with D perhaps TRBD2 (5 bases). The CDR3 is 16 amino acids. Germline CDR1 reads MGHRA; CDR2 reads YSYEKL. Trimming pared 3 bases from V and 0 bases from J, leaving 13 bases between. CDR3 in amino acids: CASSQLRALSTDTQYF. The CDR3 DNA sequence: TGCGCCAGCAGCCAGTTGCGGGCCCTTAGCACAGATACGCAGTATTTT.

The chain links TRBV18 to TRBJ1-2; possibly TRBD1 for D (5 bases). CDR3 size: 16 residues. CDR1 and CDR2 (germline): KGHSH, LQKENI. Trimming stripped 3 bases from V and 4 bases from J, with 18 bases between. This chain's CDR3 is CASSPGEGRESYGYTF. The CDR3 region has the DNA TGTGCCAGCTCACCCGGAGAAGGCAGGGAGAGCTATGGCTACACCTTC.

The CDR3 nucleotides read TGTGCCAGCAGGGGCCGTCGGACTAGCGGAACAGATACGCAGTATTTT. This codes for CASRGRRTSGTDTQYF. The J gene is TRBJ2-3, the V gene TRBV2, with TRBD2 matching over 10 bases. The CDR3 loop spans 16 amino acids. Looked up from germline, CDR1 is SNHLY and CDR2 is FYNNEI. The V segment lost 6 bases and the J segment 3 bases; nucleotides outside the gene matches: 9.

The chain is built from TRBV10-3 and TRBJ2-7, with 7 nucleotides matching TRBD1. The germline V gene has CDR1 ENHRY and CDR2 SYGVKD. Trimming took 10 bases from V and 3 from J; bases not matched to a gene: 3. This CDR3 has 11 residues. CDR3 amino acids: CATGTDYEQYF. DNA for the CDR3: TGTGCCACAGGGACAGACTACGAGCAGTACTTC.

The V call is TRBV6-1, the J call TRBJ1-1; no clear D gene. Per the germline V gene, CDR1 is MNHNS and CDR2 is SASEGT. The CDR3 consists of 14 residues. Trimming pared 2 bases from V and 4 bases from J, leaving 11 bases between. The chain's CDR3 is CASSETRRVTEAFF. CDR3 coding DNA: TGTGCCAGCAGTGAAACAAGACGGGTCACTGAAGCTTTCTTT.

Written as DNA, the CDR3 is TGTGCCAGCAGTTTAGGTCGGGCCCCCCTTTCTGGGGCCAACGTCCTGACTTTC. Translated: CASSLGRAPLSGANVLTF. The V call is TRBV27, the J call TRBJ2-6; D not certain. V was trimmed by 2 bases and J by 1 base, leaving 15 bases between them. The V gene's germline CDR1 is MNHEY and CDR2 SMNVEV (reference sequence). This CDR3 is 18 amino acids long.